This is a list of T cell receptor beta chains from one sample in a study of cytomegalovirus exposure and HLA in healthy donors. Data came from immunoSEQ multiplex PCR; TCRdb stores just in-frame clones and leaves some out. The sample lists about 170,000 clones, over 60% occurring once. Sample: PBMCs. The origin of the receptors is a woman between 45 and 60 years old in good health and CMV-seronegative. Each CDR3 is given with its conserved first and last residue. D genes are given only for firm matches. Expanded clones are given a class, and other clones once, few, many or no size at all.

TGTGCCAGCAGTTCAATGGGGGAGGGTGGCAATCAGCCCCAGCATTTT	CASSSMGEGGNQPQHF	.	TRBV6-6	once	TRBJ1-5
TGTGCCAGCAGTTTACCCACTAGCCCCGGGGAGCTGTTTTTT	CASSLPTSPGELFF	.	TRBV27	.	TRBJ2-2
TGTGCCAGCAGTTTAAGGGGAGGGCCCAATTCCCCCCTCCACTTT	CASSLRGGPNSPLHF	.	TRBV27	.	TRBJ1-6
TGTGCCAGCAGCTCTGGAAGGCTAGCGGGCTACAATGAGCAGTTCTTC	CASSSGRLAGYNEQFF	TRBD2	TRBV7-6	.	TRBJ2-1
TGTGCCAGCAGCGTACAGACCTACGAGCAGTACTTC	CASSVQTYEQYF	.	TRBV11-2	many	TRBJ2-7
TGTGCCAGCAGCCCCGGACAGGGGGTTAACTATGGCTACACCTTC	CASSPGQGVNYGYTF	TRBD1	TRBV9	.	TRBJ1-2
TGTGCCAGCAGCCAGTATCCCCCCTACGAGCAGTACTTC	CASSQYPPYEQYF	.	TRBV6-1	few	TRBJ2-7
TGTGCCAGCAGTTTTAGAGCAGGGGGGAACACCGAAGCTTTCTTT	CASSFRAGGNTEAFF	TRBD1	TRBV28	.	TRBJ1-1
TGTGCCAGCAGTGTGGACAGGGTCGACGAGCAGTACTTC	CASSVDRVDEQYF	TRBD1	TRBV2	.	TRBJ2-7
TGTGCCAGCAGCCAAGTGGCAGGGGGAAGTGGCTACACCTTC	CASSQVAGGSGYTF	TRBD1	TRBV14	.	TRBJ1-2
TGTGCCAGCAGTCGCCCGGGACAGGGAGAACGCGGCTACACCTTC	CASSRPGQGERGYTF	TRBD1	TRBV28	.	TRBJ1-2
TGTGCCATCAGTGGTCAGAACACTGAAGCTTTCTTT	CAISGQNTEAFF	.	TRBV10-3	few	TRBJ1-1
TGCGCCAGCAGCTTGGGACAGGGGTCGGTTCGTTCCACCGGGGAGCTGTTTTTT	CASSLGQGSVRSTGELFF	TRBD1	TRBV5-1	.	TRBJ2-2
TGCAGCGGGAGACAGGGGTTGGATTACTACGGTGAGCAGTTCTTC	CSGRQGLDYYGEQFF	TRBD1	TRBV29-1	.	TRBJ2-1
TGTGCCAGCAGTTTCGGCAGGTCCAGGGATGGCTACACCTTC	CASSFGRSRDGYTF	.	TRBV27	.	TRBJ1-2
TGTGCCAGCAGTGTCCCCGGGGGGGCCTCCTACAATGAGCAGTTCTTC	CASSVPGGASYNEQFF	TRBD2	TRBV25-1	.	TRBJ2-1
TGCGCCAGCAGCGCTACCGGGGTCCCGGGCACTGAAGCTTTCTTT	CASSATGVPGTEAFF	.	TRBV4-1	.	TRBJ1-1
TGTGCCAGCAGCTTAGGGACAGCTTCCTACGAGCAGTACTTC	CASSLGTASYEQYF	.	TRBV7-9	.	TRBJ2-7
TGTGCCAGCAGCGGGACACTTATCTCCTACGAGCAGTACTTC	CASSGTLISYEQYF	.	TRBV5-6	.	TRBJ2-7
TGCGCCAGCAGCCAAGAAGCCGGGTTTAGCAATCAGCCCCAGCATTTT	CASSQEAGFSNQPQHF	.	TRBV4-1	once	TRBJ1-5
TGTGCCAGCGCTCCTAGGACGTCTAGCGGGAGGCACAATGAGCAGTTCTTC	CASAPRTSSGRHNEQFF	TRBD2	TRBV28	.	TRBJ2-1
TGTGCCAGCAAAGATGGCCCGTATGGCTACACCTTC	CASKDGPYGYTF	.	TRBV28	once	TRBJ1-2
TGTGCCAGCAGCTCGACAGGGAATCAGCCCCAGCATTTT	CASSSTGNQPQHF	TRBD1	TRBV7-9	.	TRBJ1-5
TGTTCCAGCAGCTCGCTCGGGGGGAAGCACACCATATATTTT	CSSSSLGGKHTIYF	.	TRBV7-9	.	TRBJ1-3
TGTGCCAGCAGCTCCAGCAATGAGCAGTTCTTC	CASSSSNEQFF	.	TRBV11-3	.	TRBJ2-1
TGTGCCAGCAGCTCCCTGGACAGCCAAGAGACCCAGTACTTC	CASSSLDSQETQYF	.	TRBV5-5	.	TRBJ2-5
TGTGCCAGCAGCCCCGGGACAGGGGCCTCTGGAAACACCATATATTTT	CASSPGTGASGNTIYF	TRBD1	TRBV7-9	.	TRBJ1-3
TGTGCCAGCAGCCCCCCGGACAGGGCAGAAGCTTTCTTT	CASSPPDRAEAFF	TRBD1	TRBV4-2	few	TRBJ1-1
TGCAGTGCTACTTCTCCCCTCGAGCAGTACTTC	CSATSPLEQYF	.	TRBV20-1	.	TRBJ2-7
TGTGCCAGCAGCTTTTCGGGCAGGGTAGGGGGAATCGAAAAACTGTTTTTT	CASSFSGRVGGIEKLFF	.	TRBV7-9	few	TRBJ1-4
TGCGCCAGCAGCCAAGATCTAGGGCTAGCGGCGGGAGGGGAGCTGTTTTTT	CASSQDLGLAAGGELFF	TRBD2	TRBV4-3	.	TRBJ2-2
TGTGCCAGCAGTATACAGGGGTTGGGCTACACCTTC	CASSIQGLGYTF	TRBD1	TRBV7-9	.	TRBJ1-2
TGTGCCAGCAGCAGCCGGGACAAGTCCTACAATGAGCAGTTCTTC	CASSSRDKSYNEQFF	.	TRBV5-6	.	TRBJ2-1
TGTGCCAGCAGCTTATATGGTAGCGGGGTCGAGACCCAGTACTTC	CASSLYGSGVETQYF	TRBD2	TRBV7-2	few	TRBJ2-5
TGTGCCAGCTCACCAGGGGGACACCCCGATACACCCCTCCACTTT	CASSPGGHPDTPLHF	.	TRBV18	.	TRBJ1-6
TGTGCCAGCAGCCTCGTCGCGGATAACTATGGCTACACCTTC	CASSLVADNYGYTF	.	TRBV6-6	few	TRBJ1-2
TGTGCCAGTAGGGCTAGCGGGAGTTTAAATGAGCAGTTCTTC	CASRASGSLNEQFF	TRBD2	TRBV19	few	TRBJ2-1
TGTGCCAGTAGTGGACGACTAGGAAGCCAAGAGACCCAGTACTTC	CASSGRLGSQETQYF	.	TRBV19	.	TRBJ2-5
TGTGCCAGTACCGGACAGGCAACCTATAATTCACCCCTCCACTTT	CASTGQATYNSPLHF	TRBD1	TRBV19	.	TRBJ1-6
TGTGCCAGCAGCTTGACAGAAGGGAATTCACCCCTCCACTTT	CASSLTEGNSPLHF	.	TRBV11-2	.	TRBJ1-6
TGTGCCAGCAGTTTACGAGGGACAGGGGGCTCGTTGGGAAAGTACTTC	CASSLRGTGGSLGKYF	TRBD1	TRBV28	.	TRBJ2-4
TGTGCCAGCAGTTTAAGCAGGGCCACAGATACGCAGTATTTT	CASSLSRATDTQYF	.	TRBV28	.	TRBJ2-3
TGTGCCAGCAGCGGGACAGGGAGTGCCGGTGAGCCCCAGCATTTT	CASSGTGSAGEPQHF	TRBD1	TRBV9	.	TRBJ1-5